This TCR beta chain was sequenced during a study of blood T cell repertoires in COVID-19 (TCRdb year 2020). Study-wide context: The collaborator samples originated in the United States, Italy and Spain and spanned the acute and convalescent phases of COVID-19. The sample metadata nearly always contained a de-identified subject ID, COVID-19 status, age in years and sex. A freely available public database, intended as a resource for researchers studying the immune response to SARS-CoV-2, is where the repertoires were released. The material from the prospective study consisted of cDNA or gDNA derived from T cells, B-cell-depleted T cells, or PBMCs. The dataset comprised deeply sampled blood TCRbeta repertoires from subjects exposed to, actively infected with, or recovered from COVID-19. HLA class I and class II types, where available, came from metadata supplied by the sample provider rather than from assay-based typing. The samples were drawn from two sources: the first 160 participants of the ongoing ImmuneRACE study, and some 1,300 subjects contributed by 6 global collaborators.

Note on this clone: Its antigen specificity is not known. No much larger clone is present one base from it, and per-base qualities are unavailable.

The immunoSEQ Assay, a bias-controlled multiplex PCR, was used to amplify TCRbeta CDR3 regions from genomic DNA. Per the source publication's procedure: Within the assay, amplification of reference gene primers was used to estimate how many nucleated cells each sample contained. Sequence reads were collapsed and filtered to measure the absolute abundance of every unique TCRbeta CDR3 rearrangement. For each sample, productive Simpson clonality was calculated as the square root of Simpson's diversity index across productive rearrangements. TCRdb stores this immuneACCESS table with in-frame sequences only. Part of the clones is absent; in the studies checked, under half of the shortfall reflects unresolved V genes, and no reason is known for the rest. For V, J and clone size, that table is used; D and trimming come from the DNA. A total of a few hundred thousand clones appear in this sample, around 80% of them only once. The ten most abundant clones make up under 4.5% of the sample.

Study-level results and caveats: Clinical and demographic metadata were provided uncurated, with the amount varying by source and participant.

In the germline V gene, CDR1 corresponds to MGHRA and CDR2 to YSYEKL. The CDR3 measures 15 amino acids from cysteine to phenylalanine. The entry retains the CDR3 DNA only, 45 bases that are in frame from base 1. V loses 4 bases, J loses 0 bases, and the germline ends lie 11 bases apart. In the prospective study, participants were about 18 to 95 years old, resided in fewer than 25 geographic areas of the United States, and were enrolled through a virtual design. In the prospective study, participants were assigned to cohorts based on the clinical history participants reported in a screening survey and a study questionnaire. In the prospective study, whole blood, serum and a nasopharyngeal or oropharyngeal swab were collected from each participant by mobile phlebotomists. Over a roughly 2-month period, participants in the prospective study had the option of providing additional blood draws and questionnaires. Before DNA extraction, prospective study blood samples were shipped either frozen or at room temperature.

The origin of this receptor is a man aged 25 to 40 with acute COVID-19. The chain employs TRBV4-1 and TRBJ2-3; tentative D gene TRBD2, with 6 bases matching. The source material was PBMCs or T cells enriched from blood (not recorded which). The nucleotide sequence is given as TGCGCCAGCAGCCCCTTTGCGGGGAGCACAGATACGCAGTATTTT. The translation is CASSPFAGSTDTQYF.